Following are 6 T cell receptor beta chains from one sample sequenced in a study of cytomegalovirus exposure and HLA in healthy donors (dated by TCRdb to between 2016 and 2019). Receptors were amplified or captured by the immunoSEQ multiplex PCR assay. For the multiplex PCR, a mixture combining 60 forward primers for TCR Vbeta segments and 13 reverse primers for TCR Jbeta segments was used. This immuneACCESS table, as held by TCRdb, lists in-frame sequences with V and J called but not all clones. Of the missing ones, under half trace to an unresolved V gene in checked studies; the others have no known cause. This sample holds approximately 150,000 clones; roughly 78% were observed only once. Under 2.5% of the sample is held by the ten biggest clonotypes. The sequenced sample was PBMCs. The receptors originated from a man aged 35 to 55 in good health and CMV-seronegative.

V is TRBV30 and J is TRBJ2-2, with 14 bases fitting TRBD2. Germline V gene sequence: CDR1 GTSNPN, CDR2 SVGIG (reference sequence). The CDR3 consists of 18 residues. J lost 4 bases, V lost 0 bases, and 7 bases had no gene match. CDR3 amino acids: CAWSVKTSGRAPTGELFF. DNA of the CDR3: TGTGCCTGGAGTGTTAAGACTAGCGGGAGGGCTCCCACCGGGGAGCTGTTTTTT.

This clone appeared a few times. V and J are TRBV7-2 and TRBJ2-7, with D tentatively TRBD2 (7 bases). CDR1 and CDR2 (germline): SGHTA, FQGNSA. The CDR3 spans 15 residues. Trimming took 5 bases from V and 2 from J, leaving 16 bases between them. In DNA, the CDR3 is TGTGCCAGCAGCCCGGAGGGGAGGGGGGCCTACGAGCAGTACTTC. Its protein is CASSPEGRGAYEQYF.

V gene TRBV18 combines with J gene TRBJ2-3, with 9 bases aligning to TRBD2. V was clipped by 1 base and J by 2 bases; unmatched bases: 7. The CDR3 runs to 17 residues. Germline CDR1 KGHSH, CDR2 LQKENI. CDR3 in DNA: TGTGCCAGCTCACCACTTTCGGCTAGCGGGGTCACAGATACGCAGTATTTT. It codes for CASSPLSASGVTDTQYF.

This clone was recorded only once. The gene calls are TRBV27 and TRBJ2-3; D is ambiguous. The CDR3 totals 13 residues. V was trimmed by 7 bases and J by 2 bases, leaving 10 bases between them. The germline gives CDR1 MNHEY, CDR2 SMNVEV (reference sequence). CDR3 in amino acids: CASMVRSTDTQYF. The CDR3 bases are TGTGCCAGCATGGTGCGCTCCACAGATACGCAGTATTTT.

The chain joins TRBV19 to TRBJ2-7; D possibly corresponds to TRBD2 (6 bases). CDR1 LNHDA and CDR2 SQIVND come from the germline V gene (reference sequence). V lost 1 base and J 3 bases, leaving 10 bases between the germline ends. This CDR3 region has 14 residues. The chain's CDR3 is CASSIGSGGYEQYF. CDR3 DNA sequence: TGTGCCAGTAGTATAGGTTCCGGGGGCTACGAGCAGTACTTC.

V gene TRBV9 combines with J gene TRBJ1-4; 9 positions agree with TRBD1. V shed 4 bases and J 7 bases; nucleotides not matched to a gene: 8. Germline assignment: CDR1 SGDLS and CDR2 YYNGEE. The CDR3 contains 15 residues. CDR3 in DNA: TGTGCCAGCAGCCCCCGGGACAGGGAGGTTGAAAAACTGTTTTTT. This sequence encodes CASSPRDREVEKLFF.